This T cell receptor beta chain was documented in a study of blood T cells in healthy people across ages. Study-level points and caveats: Older age went with lower TCR beta diversity per million T cells, in a roughly linear way.

With a J-beta primer mix and a sample-barcoded 5' primer, a second PCR ran about 7 to 12 cycles. The authors tagged each cDNA molecule using a template-switch adaptor with 12 random nucleotides. TCRdb reprocessed the 5' RACE reads via MiXCR and lists one record per CDR3 protein. The data contain around 690,000 distinct CDR3 sequences, 58% of them singletons. V was pared by 0 bases and J by 1 base, with 10 bases between. The CDR3 is 16 amino acids. CDR1 is SGDLS, CDR2 YYNGEE, per germline. This clonotype was observed a few times. Its antigen is currently unknown. The sequence was obtained from a man aged 55 to 70 in good health. Sequencing used blood. This rearrangement joins TRBV9 to TRBJ2-2; D is unresolved. The chain's CDR3 is CASSVGADMNTGELFF. The CDR3 DNA follows: TGTGCCAGCAGCGTAGGCGCAGATATGAACACCGGGGAGCTGTTTTTT. Together with reference TRBV9 and TRBJ2-2, the CDR3 gives the full variable domain: DSGVTQTPKHLITATGQRVTLRCSPRSGDLSVYWYQQSLDQGLQFLIQYYNGEERAKGNILERFSAQQFPDLHSELNLSSLELGDSALYFCASSVGADMNTGELFFGEGSRLTVL.